The 13 T cell receptor beta chains below were found in one sample sequenced in a study of blood T cell repertoires in COVID-19. Assay used: immunoSEQ multiplex PCR; TCRdb lists only in-frame clones, some missing. Of 100,000 to 150,000 clones in the sample, roughly 90% are singletons; the top ten hold around 3.7%. Input material: peripheral blood. These receptor sequences come from a middle-aged man with active COVID-19.

In the case of this clone: Given a much more abundant clone one base away, this may be a read error. This sequence joins TRBV27 and TRBJ1-5, with D tentatively TRBD1 (5 bases). The ends were cut back, 3 bases at V and 1 base at J, with 7 bases in the middle. This CDR3 comprises 14 residues. Germline V gene sequence: CDR1 MNHEY, CDR2 SMNVEV (reference sequence). CDR3 sequence reads: CASSFRGSNQPQHF. CDR3 sequence (DNA): TGTGCCAGCAGTTTCCGGGGGAGCAATCAGCCCCAGCATTTT.

The rearrangement joins TRBV10-2 to TRBJ2-7, with D unclear. Deletions cut 0 bases from V and 6 bases from J, with 12 bases between. Germline V lookup: CDR1 WSHSY, CDR2 SAAADI. CDR3 length: 14 amino acids. CDR3 sequence: CASSESLAPGEQYF. CDR3 DNA sequence: TGCGCCAGCAGTGAGTCTCTGGCTCCTGGCGAGCAGTACTTC.

V is TRBV6-5 and J is TRBJ2-5; D remains unclear. V lost 2 bases and J lost 1, with 8 bases in between. This CDR3 comprises 14 residues. CDR1 is MNHEY and CDR2 is SVGAGI in the germline V gene. The CDR3 spells CASSYGTAQETQYF. CDR3 sequence (DNA): TGTGCCAGCAGTTACGGTACAGCCCAAGAGACCCAGTACTTC.

The chain couples TRBV27 to TRBJ2-1, with 10 bases matching TRBD2. The CDR3 is 14 amino acids. V gave up 2 bases and J gave up 9 bases; unmatched junction bases: 4. Germline V CDR1 and CDR2: MNHEY, SMNVEV (reference sequence). The DNA for the CDR3 is TGTGCCAGCAGTTTACTAGCGGGAGTCGGTGAGCAGTTCTTC. It is translated as CASSLLAGVGEQFF.

This chain joins TRBV6-6 and TRBJ1-6, with D maybe TRBD1 (5 bases). This CDR3 region has 16 residues. V was clipped by 6 bases and J by 10 bases, with 22 bases between them. Germline CDR1 is MNHNY and CDR2 is SVGAGI (reference sequence). CDR3 nucleotide sequence: TGTGCCAGCAGCGACCGGGGGAGGGGTAATTGGTCACCCCTCCACTTT. Translated, it gives CASSDRGRGNWSPLHF.

The CDR3: CASLILAGDGNYGYTF. For the CDR3, the DNA is TGTGCCAGCCTTATTCTCGCCGGAGACGGCAACTATGGCTACACCTTC. V gene TRBV5-6 combines with J gene TRBJ1-2; D uncertain. The germline V gene encodes CDR1 SGHDT and CDR2 YYEEEE. The CDR3 sequence is 16 residues long. Trimming cost V 7 bases and J 2 bases, with 21 bases left between them.

This chain links TRBV14 with TRBJ2-7; D not resolved. This CDR3 region has 15 residues. V shed 3 bases and J shed 4 bases, with 16 bases lying between them. The germline V gene encodes CDR1 SGHDN and CDR2 FVKESK. The DNA for the CDR3 is TGTGCCAGCAGCCACAGCAGCGACTTCCATTACGAGCAGTACGTC. Translated: CASSHSSDFHYEQYV.

The J gene is TRBJ1-1, the V gene TRBV10-2, with TRBD1 as a possible D gene (6 bases). V lost 7 bases and J lost 4, with 19 bases in between. Germline-derived CDR1 and CDR2 are WSHSY and SAAADI. This CDR3 is built from 15 residues. The CDR3 DNA reads as TGCGCCAGCACCCTCGGGGGGGCGCGGGGCACTGAAGCTTTCTTT. Amino acid sequence: CASTLGGARGTEAFF.

On this clone: The junction departs from germline at one end; a sequencing error may be responsible. The rearrangement links TRBV28 to TRBJ2-4; the D is unclear. This CDR3 comprises 14 residues. Looked up from germline, CDR1 is MDHEN and CDR2 is SYDVKM. This CDR3 reads CASSSTRPQIAGNF. CDR3 nucleotide sequence: TGTGCCAGCAGTTCGACTCGGCCTCAAATAGCCGGAAACTTC.

At least ten counts were recorded for this clone. V gene TRBV12-3 or TRBV12-4 combines with J gene TRBJ2-1; TRBD2 aligns across 7 bases. V shed 7 bases and J 5 bases; nucleotides not matched to a gene: 5. This CDR3 region has 13 residues. Here the CDR3 reads CASTSGLHNEQFF. DNA for the CDR3: TGTGCCAGCACCTCGGGACTACACAATGAGCAGTTCTTC.

The chain employs TRBV7-2 and TRBJ1-2; D may be TRBD1 (5 bases). V lost 1 base and J 4 bases, leaving 16 bases between the germline ends. Germline V gene sequence: CDR1 SGHTA, CDR2 FQGNSA. This CDR3 is 16 amino acids long. DNA for the CDR3: TGTGCCAGCAGCTTAGACTCTCCGGGGAGGGGCTATGGCTACACCTTC. This sequence encodes CASSLDSPGRGYGYTF.

The rearrangement uses TRBV5-5 and TRBJ1-1; D gene unclear. V was trimmed by 1 base and J by 8 bases, leaving 18 bases between them. The V gene's germline CDR1 is SGHKS and CDR2 YYEKEE (reference sequence). The CDR3 runs 15 residues. CDR3 in DNA: TGTGCCAGCAGCTTGATGTTTGGAGGGCAGGCCGAAGCTTTCTTT. This codes for CASSLMFGGQAEAFF.

This chain connects TRBV12-3 or TRBV12-4 to TRBJ2-2; no clear D gene. The CDR3 has 12 amino acids. The V end lost 7 bases, the J end lost 7 bases, and 10 bases lay between the germline ends. CDR3 in amino acids: CASTSYGGELFF. The CDR3 bases are TGTGCCAGCACATCCTACGGCGGGGAGCTGTTTTTT.